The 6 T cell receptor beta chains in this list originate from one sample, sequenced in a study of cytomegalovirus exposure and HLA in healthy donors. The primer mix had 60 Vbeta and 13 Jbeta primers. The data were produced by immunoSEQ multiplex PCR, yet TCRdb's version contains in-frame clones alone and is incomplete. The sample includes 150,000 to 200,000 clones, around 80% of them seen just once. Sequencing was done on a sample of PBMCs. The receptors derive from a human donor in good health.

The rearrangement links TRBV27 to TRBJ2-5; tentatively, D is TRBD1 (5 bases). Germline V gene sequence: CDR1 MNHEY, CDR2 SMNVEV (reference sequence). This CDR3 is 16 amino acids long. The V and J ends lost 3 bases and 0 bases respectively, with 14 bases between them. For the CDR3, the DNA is TGTGCCAGCAGTTTTTCTTGGGGCGAGTACCAAGAGACCCAGTACTTC. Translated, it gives CASSFSWGEYQETQYF.

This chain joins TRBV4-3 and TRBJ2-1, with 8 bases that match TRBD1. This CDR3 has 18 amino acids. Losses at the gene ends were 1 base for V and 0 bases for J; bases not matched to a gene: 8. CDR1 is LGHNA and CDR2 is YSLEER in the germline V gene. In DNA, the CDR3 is TGCGCCAGCAGCCAAGGCGGGGACAGGATCTACTCCTACAATGAGCAGTTCTTC. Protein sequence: CASSQGGDRIYSYNEQFF.

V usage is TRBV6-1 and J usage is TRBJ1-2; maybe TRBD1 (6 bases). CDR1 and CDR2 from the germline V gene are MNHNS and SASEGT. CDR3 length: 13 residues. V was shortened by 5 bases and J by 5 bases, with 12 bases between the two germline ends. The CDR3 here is CASSTQGKYGYTF. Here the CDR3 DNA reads TGTGCCAGCAGTACCCAGGGGAAGTATGGCTACACCTTC.

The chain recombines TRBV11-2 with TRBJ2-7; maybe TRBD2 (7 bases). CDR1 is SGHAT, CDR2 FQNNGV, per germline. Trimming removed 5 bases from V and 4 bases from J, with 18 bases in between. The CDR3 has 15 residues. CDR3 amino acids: CASSGGGGGLYEQYF. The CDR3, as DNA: TGTGCCAGCAGCGGCGGCGGCGGGGGCCTTTACGAGCAGTACTTC. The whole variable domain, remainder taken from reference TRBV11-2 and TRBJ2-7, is EAGVAQSPRYKIIEKRQSVAFWCNPISGHATLYWYQQILGQGPKLLIQFQNNGVVDDSQLPKDRFSAERLKGVDSTLKIQPAKLEDSAVYLCASSGGGGGLYEQYFGPGTRLTVT.

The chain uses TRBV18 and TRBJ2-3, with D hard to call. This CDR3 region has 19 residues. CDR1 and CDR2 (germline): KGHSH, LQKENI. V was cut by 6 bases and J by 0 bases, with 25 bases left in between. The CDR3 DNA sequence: TGTGCCAGCTCCCGATCAGTTGGGCAGTCCAACTCTAGCACAGATACGCAGTATTTT. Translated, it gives CASSRSVGQSNSSTDTQYF.

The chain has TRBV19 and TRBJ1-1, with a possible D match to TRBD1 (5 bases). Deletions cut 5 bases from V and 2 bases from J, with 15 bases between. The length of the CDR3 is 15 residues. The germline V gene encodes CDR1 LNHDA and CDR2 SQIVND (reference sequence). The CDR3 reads CASSGGKLGNTEAFF. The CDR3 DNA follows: TGTGCCAGTAGTGGGGGGAAACTCGGAAACACTGAAGCTTTCTTT.